Following are 27 T cell receptor beta chains from one sample sequenced in a study of control samples from healthy donors and cancer patients. The data were produced by immunoSEQ multiplex PCR, yet TCRdb's version contains in-frame clones alone and is incomplete. The sample has tens of thousands of clones, over 80% seen once. Sequenced: blood. All receptors come from a man under 40 in good health.

The chain is built from TRBV29-1 and TRBJ2-2, with TRBD1 identical over 7 bases. The CDR3 has 14 residues. V lost 7 bases, J lost 4 bases, and 9 bases stayed unmatched. The germline V gene has CDR1 SQVTM and CDR2 ANQGSEA. Here the CDR3 DNA reads TGCAGCGCCGAGACAGGGAAGAGCACCGGGGAGCTGTTTTTT. Protein: CSAETGKSTGELFF.

The gene calls are TRBV27 and TRBJ2-7; 9 bases are a match to TRBD1. V was pared by 6 bases and J by 4 bases, with 7 bases of the junction left unmatched. Per the germline V gene, CDR1 is MNHEY and CDR2 is SMNVEV (reference sequence). The CDR3 runs 14 residues. The CDR3 sequence is CASSPGTGWYEQYF. CDR3 nucleotides: TGTGCCAGCAGCCCCGGGACAGGGTGGTACGAGCAGTACTTC.

This clone came up once. This chain links TRBV19 with TRBJ1-4, with D unclear. The germline V gene encodes CDR1 LNHDA and CDR2 SQIVND (reference sequence). This CDR3 has 13 amino acids. The V gene lost 5 bases and the J gene lost 4 bases, with 8 bases spanning the gap. The CDR3 DNA sequence: TGTGCCAGTAGTGGGCAGATTAATGAAAAACTGTTTTTT. Translating gives CASSGQINEKLFF.

The chain joins TRBV10-3 to TRBJ2-5, with a weak D call TRBD1 (6 bases). V lost 6 bases and J lost 5, with 19 bases in between. The CDR3 consists of 15 residues. Looked up from germline, CDR1 is ENHRY and CDR2 is SYGVKD. The CDR3 region is CAIRASVGARETQYF. As DNA, the CDR3 is TGTGCCATCAGGGCCAGCGTGGGGGCGCGGGAGACCCAGTACTTC.

This rearrangement joins TRBV10-2 to TRBJ1-5, with TRBD1 identical over 8 bases. CDR1 and CDR2 (germline): WSHSY, SAAADI. The CDR3 is made up of 16 amino acids. V lost 0 bases to trimming and J lost 4 bases; unmatched junction nucleotides: 5. The CDR3 is CASSESGQGSNQPQHF. DNA of the CDR3: TGCGCCAGCAGTGAGTCCGGACAGGGTTCGAATCAGCCCCAGCATTTT.

The J gene is TRBJ1-3, the V gene TRBV30; a weak D match, TRBD1 (5 bases). The CDR3 length is 15 residues. Germline assignment: CDR1 GTSNPN and CDR2 SVGIG (reference sequence). The V and J ends lost 1 base and 6 bases respectively, with 16 bases between them. Written as DNA, the CDR3 is TGTGCCTGGAGTGACAGGACGGGGATTTTAAACACCATATATTTT. Residues: CAWSDRTGILNTIYF.

The rearrangement links TRBV6-6 to TRBJ2-1, with 14 nucleotides matching TRBD2. The CDR3 is 17 amino acids. CDR1 and CDR2 (germline): MNHNY, SVGAGI (reference sequence). J was trimmed by 5 bases and V by 5 bases; bases with no gene match: 8. CDR3: CASSLTGLAGGNNEQFF. CDR3 sequence (DNA): TGTGCCAGCAGTCTCACCGGACTAGCGGGGGGAAACAATGAGCAGTTCTTC.

The V and J genes are TRBV27 and TRBJ1-2; no clear D gene. Germline CDR1 and CDR2: MNHEY and SMNVEV (reference sequence). The CDR3 consists of 13 residues. V was trimmed by 3 bases and J by 4 bases, leaving 9 bases between them. In DNA, the CDR3 is TGTGCCAGCAGTTTTCAACAGTTCTATGGCTACACCTTC. Encoded protein: CASSFQQFYGYTF.

The rearrangement uses TRBV3-1 (or the pseudogene TRBV3-2) and TRBJ2-5, with 10 positions matching TRBD2. With 4 bases clipped from V and 3 bases from J, the junction kept 2 bases outside the gene matches. The CDR3 length is 14 residues. Germline CDR1 LGHDT, CDR2 YNNKEL (reference sequence). CDR3 bases: TGTGCCAGCAGCCCTAGCGGGGGAGAAGAGACCCAGTACTTC. Translation: CASSPSGGEETQYF.

The chain couples TRBV7-9 to TRBJ1-1, with D possibly matching TRBD1 (6 bases). The CDR3 has 14 residues. Trimming removed 5 bases at V and 0 bases at J, with 10 bases between. Germline lookup yields CDR1 SEHNR and CDR2 FQNEAQ (reference sequence). The CDR3 loop reads CASSPGTLNTEAFF. DNA of the CDR3: TGTGCCAGCAGCCCAGGGACACTGAACACTGAAGCTTTCTTT.

The V call is TRBV2, the J call TRBJ1-6; TRBD1 might be the D (5 bases). The germline CDR1 and CDR2 sequences are SNHLY and FYNNEI. The CDR3 has 15 amino acids. V was cut by 10 bases and J by 3 bases, with 16 bases left in between. The CDR3 region has the DNA TGTGCCACCCAAAGGGACGGCCTCTATAATTCACCCCTCCACTTT. Translating it yields CATQRDGLYNSPLHF.

J is TRBJ2-7 and V is TRBV5-1; 7 bases are a match to TRBD1. With V trimmed by 0 bases and J by 4 bases, 10 bases remained unmatched. In germline, CDR1 is SGHRS, CDR2 YFSETQ. The CDR3 sequence is 16 residues long. The CDR3 coding sequence is TGCGCCAGCAGCTTGGATGTGGGGACAGAATTTTACGAGCAGTACTTC. Translation gives CASSLDVGTEFYEQYF.

The genes are TRBV27 and TRBJ1-6; D gene ambiguous. Germline V CDR1 and CDR2: MNHEY, SMNVEV (reference sequence). CDR3 length: 16 amino acids. V was trimmed by 0 bases and J by 0 bases, leaving 6 bases between them. CDR3 protein: CASSLSTSSYNSPLHF. The CDR3 DNA is TGTGCCAGCAGTTTATCCACGAGCTCCTATAATTCACCCCTCCACTTT.

The rearrangement uses TRBV28 and TRBJ1-2; TRBD1 agrees at 7 bases. Per the germline V gene, CDR1 is MDHEN and CDR2 is SYDVKM. The CDR3 spans 16 residues. Losses at the gene ends were 6 bases for V and 5 bases for J; bases not matched to a gene: 15. This CDR3 reads CASRPPGQPKLYGYTF. In DNA, the CDR3 is TGTGCCAGCAGGCCTCCGGGACAGCCTAAACTTTATGGCTACACCTTC.

This chain joins TRBV12-5 and TRBJ2-5, with TRBD2 matching over 13 bases. CDR3 size: 15 residues. The germline V gene has CDR1 LGHNT and CDR2 FRNRAP. V lost 4 bases, J lost 4 bases, and 3 bases stayed unmatched. CDR3 sequence: CASGSGTSGVETQYF. The CDR3 nucleotides are TGTGCTAGTGGTTCGGGGACTAGCGGGGTAGAGACCCAGTACTTC. Using reference TRBV12-5 and TRBJ2-5 for the parts outside the CDR3, the full variable domain is DARVTQTPRHKVTEMGQEVTMRCQPILGHNTVFWYRQTMMQGLELLAYFRNRAPLDDSGMPKDRFSAEMPDATLATLKIQPSEPRDSAVYFCASGSGTSGVETQYFGPGTRLLVL.

This clone occurred once. The chain joins TRBV30 to TRBJ1-6, with D unresolved. Germline assignment: CDR1 GTSNPN and CDR2 SVGIG (reference sequence). Between the trimmed V and J ends, which lost 4 bases and 0 bases, there was a span of 16 bases. CDR3 length equals 17 residues. The CDR3 sequence is CAWTRLLESSYNSPLHF. Here the CDR3 DNA reads TGTGCCTGGACGAGACTTCTCGAGAGCTCCTATAATTCACCCCTCCACTTT.

The chain links TRBV5-1 to TRBJ1-1; TRBD1 agrees at 8 bases. J lost 1 base, V lost 5 bases, and 10 bases had no gene match. In germline, CDR1 is SGHRS, CDR2 YFSETQ. The CDR3 runs to 16 residues. CDR3 DNA: TGCGCCAGCAGATCCCAGGGGGCGGTTTCGAACACTGAAGCTTTCTTT. Encoded protein: CASRSQGAVSNTEAFF.

The rearrangement joins TRBV9 to TRBJ1-6; a weak D match, TRBD1 (5 bases). CDR1 and CDR2 (germline): SGDLS, YYNGEE. V lost 3 bases and J lost 11, with 9 bases in between. CDR3 length: 12 residues. The DNA of the CDR3 is TGTGCCAGCAGCGCGGCGACAGCACCCCTCCACTTT. It encodes CASSAATAPLHF.

The DNA of the CDR3 is TGTGCCAGCAGCCGATTCGGACAGAACACTGAAGCTTTCTTT. This translates into CASSRFGQNTEAFF. The rearrangement joins TRBV5-4 to TRBJ1-1; possibly TRBD1 for D (5 bases). CDR1 is SGHNT, CDR2 YYREEE, per germline (reference sequence). The CDR3 covers 14 residues. V shed 4 bases and J shed 1 base, with 11 bases lying between them. Variable domain in full (rest from reference TRBV5-4 and TRBJ1-1): ETGVTQSPTHLIKTRGQQVTLRCSSQSGHNTVSWYQQALGQGPQFIFQYYREEENGRGNFPPRFSGLQFPNYSSELNVNALELDDSALYLCASSRFGQNTEAFFGQGTRLTVV.

The V call is TRBV18, the J call TRBJ2-3, with D possibly matching TRBD1 (6 bases). Germline CDR1 and CDR2: KGHSH and LQKENI. This CDR3 has 13 amino acids. V shed 6 bases and J shed 2 bases, with 9 bases lying between them. CDR3: CASSRDNTDTQYF. CDR3 nucleotide sequence: TGTGCCAGCTCCCGGGACAACACAGATACGCAGTATTTT.

The chain combines TRBV7-8 with TRBJ2-4; 7 bases match TRBD1. The V segment lost 4 bases and the J segment 0 bases; nucleotides outside the gene matches: 6. The length of the CDR3 is 16 residues. Germline V gives CDR1 SGHVS, CDR2 FQNEAQ. The chain's CDR3 is CASSSGTVLAKNIQYF. DNA of the CDR3: TGTGCCAGCAGCTCCGGGACAGTACTAGCCAAAAACATTCAGTACTTC.

The J gene is TRBJ2-1, the V gene TRBV19, with TRBD2 matching over 11 bases. The CDR3 sequence is 15 residues long. Germline lookup yields CDR1 LNHDA and CDR2 SQIVND (reference sequence). Losses at the gene ends were 7 bases for V and 7 bases for J; bases not matched to a gene: 9. CDR3 nucleotides: TGTGCCAGTACCGAACTAGCGGGGGTCGTGAATGAGCAGTTCTTC. Its protein is CASTELAGVVNEQFF.

The V call is TRBV5-4, the J call TRBJ2-3; D remains ambiguous. The CDR3 is 13 residues long. Germline CDR1 SGHNT, CDR2 YYREEE (reference sequence). Trimming shortened V by 0 bases and J by 6 bases, and 8 bases separated the two germline ends. The CDR3 DNA sequence: TGTGCCAGCAGCTTGGCTGCGTCCGATACGCAGTATTTT. It codes for CASSLAASDTQYF.

V is TRBV10-3 and J is TRBJ1-6; D remains unclear. This CDR3 is 19 amino acids long. CDR1 is ENHRY, CDR2 SYGVKD, per germline. With 1 base removed from V and 0 bases from J, the gap between germline ends came to 16 bases. CDR3 nucleotides: TGTGCCATCAGTGAGTGGCCTCCACAGATAAGCTCCTATAATTCACCCCTCCACTTT. Protein: CAISEWPPQISSYNSPLHF.

This clone came up once. The chain couples TRBV5-1 to TRBJ2-2, with 8 bases matching TRBD1. The germline V gene encodes CDR1 SGHRS and CDR2 YFSETQ. The CDR3 has 18 residues. Trimming cost V 2 bases and J 5 bases; bases outside gene matches: 14. CDR3 loop: CASSFRGQGGGLTGELFF. The CDR3 DNA sequence: TGCGCCAGCAGCTTTAGAGGACAGGGCGGTGGTTTGACCGGGGAGCTGTTTTTT.

This clone appeared once. A junction end diverges from the germline sequence, so it may reflect a read error. This sequence joins TRBV28 and TRBJ1-4; 7 bases fit TRBD1. The CDR3 contains 13 residues. Looked up from germline, CDR1 is MDHEN and CDR2 is SYDVKM. In DNA form, the CDR3 reads TGCGCAGGGGGAGATGTAACTAATGAAAAACTGTTTTTT. Protein sequence: CAGGDVTNEKLFF.

This chain joins TRBV5-1 and TRBJ2-3; either TRBD1 or TRBD2 may supply D (6 bases each). Per the germline V gene, CDR1 is SGHRS and CDR2 is YFSETQ. This CDR3 contains 14 residues. The V gene lost 3 bases and the J gene lost 2 bases, with 10 bases spanning the gap. CDR3 coding DNA: TGCGCCAGCAGCTCGGGGGCATACACAGATACGCAGTATTTT. Its translation is CASSSGAYTDTQYF.